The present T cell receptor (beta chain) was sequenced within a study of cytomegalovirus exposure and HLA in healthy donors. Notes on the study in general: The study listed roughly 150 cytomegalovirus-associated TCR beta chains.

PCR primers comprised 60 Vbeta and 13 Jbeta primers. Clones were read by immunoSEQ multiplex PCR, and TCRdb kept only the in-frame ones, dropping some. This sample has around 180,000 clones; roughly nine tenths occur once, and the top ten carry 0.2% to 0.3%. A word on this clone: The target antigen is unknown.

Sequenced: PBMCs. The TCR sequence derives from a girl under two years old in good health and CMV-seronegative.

CDR3 sequence reads: CASSFDSVHADTQYF. The CDR3 coding sequence is TGCGCCAGCAGCTTCGACAGCGTTCATGCAGATACGCAGTATTTT. The chain joins TRBV5-1 to TRBJ2-3; D may be TRBD1 (5 bases). The CDR3 has 15 residues. V was trimmed by 2 bases and J by 4 bases, leaving 14 bases between them. CDR1 and CDR2 (germline): SGHRS, YFSETQ.